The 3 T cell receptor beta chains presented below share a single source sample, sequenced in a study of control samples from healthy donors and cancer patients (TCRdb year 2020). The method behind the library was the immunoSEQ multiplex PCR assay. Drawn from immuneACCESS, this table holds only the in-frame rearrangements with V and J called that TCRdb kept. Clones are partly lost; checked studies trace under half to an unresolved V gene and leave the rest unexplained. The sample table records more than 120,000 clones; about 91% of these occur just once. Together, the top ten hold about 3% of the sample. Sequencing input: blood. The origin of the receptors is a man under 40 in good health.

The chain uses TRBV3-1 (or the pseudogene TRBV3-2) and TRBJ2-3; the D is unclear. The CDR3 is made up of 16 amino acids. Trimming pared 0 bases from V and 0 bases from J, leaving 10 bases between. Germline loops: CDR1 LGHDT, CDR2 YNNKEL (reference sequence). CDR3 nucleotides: TGTGCCAGCAGCCAAGACCGTATGACTAGCACAGATACGCAGTATTTT. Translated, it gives CASSQDRMTSTDTQYF.

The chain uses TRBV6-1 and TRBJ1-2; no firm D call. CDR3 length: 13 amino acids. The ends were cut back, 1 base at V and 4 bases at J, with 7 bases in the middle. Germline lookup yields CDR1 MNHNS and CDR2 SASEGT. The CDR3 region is CASSEGQFYGYTF. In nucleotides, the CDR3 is TGTGCCAGCAGTGAAGGGCAGTTCTATGGCTACACCTTC.

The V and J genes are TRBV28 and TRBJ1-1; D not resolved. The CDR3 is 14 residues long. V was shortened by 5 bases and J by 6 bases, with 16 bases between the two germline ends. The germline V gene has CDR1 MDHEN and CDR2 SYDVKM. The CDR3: CASSPYNVVAEAFF. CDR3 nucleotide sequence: TGTGCCAGCAGTCCCTATAACGTCGTTGCTGAAGCTTTCTTT.